The 20 T cell receptor beta chains below all came from one sample that was sequenced in a study of T-cell reconstitution after alpha-beta-depleted transplantation in children. Unique molecular identifiers were used to barcode this TCRbeta library. One entry per CDR3 protein, called by TCRdb with MiXCR from the PCR reads. This sample has approximately 100,000 distinct CDR3 sequences; less than 15% occur once, and the top ten carry approximately 15%. This material consisted of PBMCs from the stem cell graft donor, taken from the stem cell graft. These receptors came from a human donor who donated a stem cell graft to a child with inherited bone marrow failure.

Only a few counts were recorded for this clonotype. The J gene is TRBJ2-3, the V gene TRBV20-1, with 10 positions matching TRBD2. Germline CDR1 is DFQATT and CDR2 is SNEGSKA (reference sequence). The CDR3 has 12 amino acids. The trim removed 6 bases at V and 13 bases at J, leaving 10 bases unmatched. Here the CDR3 reads CSAPLVLAGEYF. CDR3 sequence (DNA): TGCAGTGCCCCCCTGGTTCTAGCGGGGGAGTATTTT.

This clonotype was found many times. V gene TRBV28 combines with J gene TRBJ2-7; D possibly corresponds to TRBD1 (6 bases). Trimming shortened V by 7 bases and J by 2 bases, and 21 bases separated the two germline ends. This CDR3 is 16 amino acids long. CDR1 MDHEN and CDR2 SYDVKM come from the germline V gene. The CDR3 sequence is CASTNNPGTRAYEQYF. Here the CDR3 DNA reads TGTGCCAGCACCAATAACCCGGGGACAAGAGCCTACGAGCAGTACTTC.

This chain links TRBV11-2 with TRBJ1-5; the D is unclear. V was shortened by 0 bases and J by 5 bases, with 11 bases between the two germline ends. The CDR3 has 15 residues. Germline-derived CDR1 and CDR2 are SGHAT and FQNNGV. The CDR3 region is CASSLEGPAYQPQHF. CDR3 bases: TGTGCCAGCAGCTTAGAGGGTCCGGCTTATCAGCCCCAGCATTTT.

This clonotype appeared many times. This chain joins TRBV3-1 and TRBJ2-3; TRBD2 agrees at 7 bases. Germline V CDR1 and CDR2: LGHDT, YNNKEL (reference sequence). V was clipped by 4 bases and J by 3 bases; unmatched bases: 4. The CDR3 runs 14 residues. CDR3 nucleotides: TGTGCCAGCAGCCCGACTAGCCCTACAGATACGCAGTATTTT. Translation: CASSPTSPTDTQYF.

The sample holds many counts of this clonotype. The DNA is left out, because the CDR3 cannot be placed on it with certainty; the CDR3 is given as TCRdb lists it. The chain combines TRBV7-2 with TRBJ1-2; TRBD1, the table's D call, lacks a check against the DNA. CDR1 is SGHTA, CDR2 FQGNSA, per germline. Termini included, the CDR3 measures 12 amino acids. The CDR3 reads CASSFGPGIHTF.

This clonotype occurred many times. The chain has TRBV28 and TRBJ2-7; 9 bases are a match to TRBD1. Germline V gene sequence: CDR1 MDHEN, CDR2 SYDVKM. With V trimmed by 7 bases and J by 6 bases, 7 bases remained unmatched. The CDR3 has 13 residues. The CDR3 is CASTGQGKGEQYF. CDR3 in DNA: TGTGCCAGCACGGGACAGGGTAAGGGCGAGCAGTACTTC.

Sample share makes this clonotype medium-sized. The gene calls are TRBV20-1 and TRBJ2-7, with D perhaps matching TRBD1 (5 bases). CDR3 length: 12 residues. Per the germline V gene, CDR1 is DFQATT and CDR2 is SNEGSKA (reference sequence). V dropped 6 bases and J dropped 7 bases, with 16 bases sitting between them. CDR3: CSAPTDILEQYF. In DNA, the CDR3 is TGCAGTGCCCCCACGGACATCTTAGAGCAGTACTTC.

This clonotype was counted many times. The chain recombines TRBV5-1 with TRBJ1-4; D is possibly TRBD1 (5 bases). Germline V CDR1 and CDR2: SGHRS, YFSETQ. CDR3 size: 14 residues. The V gene lost 2 bases and the J gene lost 6 bases, with 11 bases spanning the gap. CDR3 DNA: TGCGCCAGCAGCTTTCAGGGCCGTGATGAAAAACTGTTTTTT. This codes for CASSFQGRDEKLFF.

This clonotype was seen ten or more times. This chain's CDR3 is CSAGDGGVNTGELFF. In nucleotides, the CDR3 is TGCAGTGCTGGGGACGGGGGAGTGAACACCGGGGAGCTGTTTTTT. This sequence joins TRBV20-1 and TRBJ2-2, with D perhaps matching TRBD2 (6 bases). The germline V gene has CDR1 DFQATT and CDR2 SNEGSKA (reference sequence). Trimming removed 5 bases from V and 1 base from J, with 14 bases in between. The CDR3 contains 15 residues.

The sample holds many counts of this clonotype. The V call is TRBV20-1, the J call TRBJ1-1; possibly TRBD1 for D (5 bases). This CDR3 is 13 amino acids long. Per germline, CDR1 DFQATT and CDR2 SNEGSKA (reference sequence). V shed 6 bases and J shed 1 base, with 12 bases lying between them. CDR3 sequence (DNA): TGCAGTGCGAGGGACGGACGGAACACTGAAGCTTTCTTT. It yields the protein CSARDGRNTEAFF.

This clonotype has at least ten counts. The chain uses TRBV5-1 and TRBJ2-2, with a possible D match to TRBD2 (6 bases). Germline loops: CDR1 SGHRS, CDR2 YFSETQ. V lost 4 bases and J 5 bases, leaving 12 bases between the germline ends. The CDR3 is 14 amino acids. The CDR3 DNA sequence: TGCGCCAGCAGCGGGACTGCACGAACCGGGGAGCTGTTTTTT. It translates to CASSGTARTGELFF. Based on the CDR3 plus reference TRBV5-1 and TRBJ2-2, the full variable domain is KAGVTQTPRYLIKTRGQQVTLSCSPISGHRSVSWYQQTPGQGLQFLFEYFSETQRNKGNFPGRFSGRQFSNSRSEMNVSTLELGDSALYLCASSGTARTGELFFGEGSRLTVL.

There are many counts of this clonotype. The chain recombines TRBV15 with TRBJ2-1, with D unresolved. This CDR3 region has 14 residues. V was clipped by 3 bases and J by 12 bases, with 18 bases between them. Germline V gene sequence: CDR1 LNHNV, CDR2 YYDKDF (reference sequence). The CDR3 protein is CATSREPSVSRQFF. The CDR3 DNA sequence: TGTGCCACCAGCAGGGAGCCTAGTGTCAGTAGGCAGTTCTTC.

This clonotype appeared many times. The CDR3 loop is CASSLSFASSNIQYF. CDR3 coding DNA: TGTGCCAGCAGTTTATCGTTCGCTAGTTCAAACATTCAGTACTTC. The chain employs TRBV27 and TRBJ2-4; D is unresolved. Germline V gene sequence: CDR1 MNHEY, CDR2 SMNVEV (reference sequence). Between the trimmed V and J ends, which lost 0 bases and 6 bases, there was a span of 12 bases. The length of the CDR3 is 15 residues.

This clonotype appeared many times. The chain joins TRBV12-3 or TRBV12-4 to TRBJ1-6, with unresolved D. The V gene lost 7 bases and the J gene lost 1 base, with 14 bases spanning the gap. The CDR3 loop spans 16 amino acids. In DNA form, the CDR3 reads TGTGCCAGCAAGGGCCCAGAGAGGTCCTATAATTCACCCCTCCACTTT. This sequence encodes CASKGPERSYNSPLHF.

This chain connects TRBV5-6 to TRBJ2-1; perhaps TRBD1 as D (6 bases). There are 15 residues in the CDR3. Germline V gene lookup returns CDR1 SGHDT and CDR2 YYEEEE. V was clipped by 3 bases and J by 10 bases, with 20 bases between them. The CDR3 loop reads CASSWAGTPLKEQFF. In DNA form, the CDR3 reads TGTGCCAGCAGCTGGGCCGGGACACCCCTCAAAGAGCAGTTCTTC. The full variable domain, rest sourced from reference TRBV5-6 and TRBJ2-1, is DAGVTQSPTHLIKTRGQQVTLRCSPKSGHDTVSWYQQALGQGPQFIFQYYEEEERQRGNFPDRFSGHQFPNYSSELNVNALLLGDSALYLCASSWAGTPLKEQFFGPGTRLTVL.

This clonotype was counted many times. This chain links TRBV5-1 with TRBJ1-4, with TRBD1 as a possible D gene (6 bases). CDR3 length: 17 residues. Per germline, CDR1 SGHRS and CDR2 YFSETQ. The V end lost 4 bases, the J end lost 7 bases, and 23 bases lay between the germline ends. CDR3 nucleotide sequence: TGCGCCAGCAGCCCCGGGACGGACCATCTAGGGGGTGAAAAACTGTTTTTT. This codes for CASSPGTDHLGGEKLFF. The entire variable domain, with the rest obtained from reference TRBV5-1 and TRBJ1-4, is as follows: KAGVTQTPRYLIKTRGQQVTLSCSPISGHRSVSWYQQTPGQGLQFLFEYFSETQRNKGNFPGRFSGRQFSNSRSEMNVSTLELGDSALYLCASSPGTDHLGGEKLFFGSGTQLSVL.

This clonotype was observed a handful of times. This rearrangement joins TRBV20-1 to TRBJ2-7; perhaps TRBD1 as D (6 bases). CDR1 DFQATT and CDR2 SNEGSKA come from the germline V gene (reference sequence). CDR3 size: 14 residues. V was clipped by 5 bases and J by 0 bases, with 14 bases between them. The CDR3 bases are TGCAGTGCTTCTTTAGACAGGCTCTCCTACGAGCAGTACTTC. This sequence encodes CSASLDRLSYEQYF.

This clonotype was seen many times. An end of the junction differs from the germline gene, which may be a read error. This chain joins TRBV5-1 and TRBJ2-1; D remains ambiguous. This CDR3 spans 13 amino acids. Germline V gene sequence: CDR1 SGHRS, CDR2 YFSETQ. CDR3 DNA: TGCGCCAGCAGCTTGGGTTCTTTGTACCCGAGCCGCTTC. Its translation: CASSLGSLYPSRF.

This clonotype was recorded many times. This sequence joins TRBV10-3 and TRBJ2-7; a weak D match, TRBD1 (6 bases). V was pared by 11 bases and J by 3 bases, with 14 bases between. Germline values: CDR1 ENHRY, CDR2 SYGVKD. The CDR3 has 12 residues. The CDR3, as DNA: TGTGCCGGGGGCTCTGTGGTCTACGAGCAGTACTTC. It translates to CAGGSVVYEQYF.

The table lists this clonotype with many counts. J is TRBJ1-2 and V is TRBV6-2 or TRBV6-3, with D hard to call. The CDR3 has 14 amino acids. Germline V gives CDR1 MNHEY, CDR2 SVGEGT. Trimming left V 3 bases short and J 7 bases short, with 15 bases between. Here the CDR3 reads CASSYSDYVFGYTF. CDR3 nucleotides: TGTGCCAGCAGTTATTCCGACTATGTTTTTGGCTACACCTTC.